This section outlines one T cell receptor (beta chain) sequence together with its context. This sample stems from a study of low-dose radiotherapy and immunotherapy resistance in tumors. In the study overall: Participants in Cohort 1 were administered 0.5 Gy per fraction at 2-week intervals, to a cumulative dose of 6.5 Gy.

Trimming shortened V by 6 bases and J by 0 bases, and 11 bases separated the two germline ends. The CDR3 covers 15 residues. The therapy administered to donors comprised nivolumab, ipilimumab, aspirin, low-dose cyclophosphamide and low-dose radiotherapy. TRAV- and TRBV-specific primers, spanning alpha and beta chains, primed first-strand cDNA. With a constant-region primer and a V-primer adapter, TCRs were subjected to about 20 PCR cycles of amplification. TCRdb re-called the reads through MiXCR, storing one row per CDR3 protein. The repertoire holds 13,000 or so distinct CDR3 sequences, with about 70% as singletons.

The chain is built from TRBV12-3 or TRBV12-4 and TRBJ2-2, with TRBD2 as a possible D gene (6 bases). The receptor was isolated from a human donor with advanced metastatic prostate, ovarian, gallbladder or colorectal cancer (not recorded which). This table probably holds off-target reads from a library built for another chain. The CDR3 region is CASRGGTANTGELFF. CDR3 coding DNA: TGTGCCAGCAGAGGCGGGACGGCGAACACCGGGGAGCTGTTTTTT.